This paragraph reports one T cell receptor beta chain. Its antigen remains unidentified. The record has no base qualities; no much larger clone is one base away. The sample belongs to a study of T-cell reconstitution after alpha-beta-depleted transplantation in children (dated by TCRdb to about 2016). For the study in its entirety: Using TCR repertoire profiling, the study followed T-cell immune reconstitution in a quantitative way in children after TCRalphabeta/CD19-depleted allogeneic hematopoietic cell transplantation. General findings and caveats noted by the study authors: Over the following months the frequencies of hyperexpanded clones went down, and after one year T-cell counts and TCRbeta diversity were mostly credited to newly produced T cells. The apparently early alphabetaT-cell count recovery about two months after transplant was reportedly dependent on only several hundred rapidly expanded clones derived from non-depleted graft cells. In some patients, high TCRbeta diversity at day 60 was attributed to recipient T cells and intrathymic progenitors that had survived conditioning.

Library preparation was by PCR. The instrument given in TCRdb is Illumina HiSeq 2500. Molecular barcoding was employed in the preparation of TCR libraries, with unique molecular identifiers being used to normalize TCRbeta repertoire quantification. The raw public reads went through TCRdb reprocessing: fastp at Q25, MiXCR clone calling, in-frame beta chains kept. Every distinct CDR3 protein forms one entry, paired with its most common genes and DNA. The sample contains around 370,000 distinct CDR3 sequences, roughly 16% of them found a single time. About 41% of the sample comes from the top ten. From the cysteine through the phenylalanine, the CDR3 covers 19 amino acids. Just the 57-base CDR3 DNA is kept, in frame starting at base 1. V is cut back by 2 bases and J by 8 bases, with 19 bases in the junction unmatched. Sequences SGHAT (CDR1) and FQNNGV (CDR2) are obtained from the germline V gene. In the paper's terms, the treatment or condition label means: allogeneic hematopoietic cell transplantation with graft depleted of TCRalphabeta T cells and CD19 B cells. The children who served as transplant recipients had been given grafts of TCRalphabeta/CD19-depleted allogeneic hematopoietic cells.

This receptor was taken from a male patient under 10 years old who had a stem cell transplant for acute lymphoblastic leukemia, so the T cells may come from the graft donor. Recombination linked TRBV11-2 to TRBJ2-4, with TRBD1 identical over 9 junction bases. This specimen was PBMCs, mostly from graft donor cells, taken 360 days after TCRalphabeta/CD19-depleted stem cell transplant. The nucleotide sequence is TGTGCCAGCAGCTTAACCCGACAGGGGGGGGTCGTTGGCGCGGACATTCAGTACTTC. Protein translation: CASSLTRQGGVVGADIQYF. Joined to the reference TRBV11-2 and TRBJ2-4 proteins, this CDR3 gives the full variable domain: EAGVAQSPRYKIIEKRQSVAFWCNPISGHATLYWYQQILGQGPKLLIQFQNNGVVDDSQLPKDRFSAERLKGVDSTLKIQPAKLEDSAVYLCASSLTRQGGVVGADIQYFGAGTRLSVL.